These 27 T cell receptor beta chains were sequenced from one sample in a study of blood T cell repertoires in COVID-19. Produced via immunoSEQ multiplex PCR; TCRdb's table is partial and in-frame only. The profile covers 120,000 to 150,000 clones, with about 83% appearing a single time and more than 4.5% taken by the ten largest. Input material: PBMCs or T cells enriched from blood (not recorded which). The receptor set was obtained from a woman in her fifties or sixties who had been exposed to COVID-19.

The rearrangement uses TRBV13 and TRBJ2-7, with 11 nucleotides matching TRBD1. V shed 8 bases and J 2 bases; nucleotides not matched to a gene: 8. This CDR3 region has 15 residues. Germline V gene lookup returns CDR1 PRHDT and CDR2 FYEKMQ (reference sequence). The CDR3 here is CASAFRTGGTYEQYF. The DNA for the CDR3 is TGTGCCAGCGCCTTCCGGACAGGGGGCACCTACGAGCAGTACTTC. Based on the CDR3 plus reference TRBV13 and TRBJ2-7, the full variable domain is AAGVIQSPRHLIKEKRETATLKCYPIPRHDTVYWYQQGPGQDPQFLISFYEKMQSDKGSIPDRFSAQQFSDYHSELNMSSLELGDSALYFCASAFRTGGTYEQYFGPGTRLTVT.

The chain combines TRBV7-2 with TRBJ1-1, with D possibly TRBD1 on 6 matching bases. Germline loops: CDR1 SGHTA, CDR2 FQGNSA. The CDR3 has 13 residues. Trimming pared 5 bases from V and 0 bases from J, leaving 7 bases between. CDR3 in amino acids: CASSRQVNTEAFF. CDR3 coding DNA: TGTGCCAGCAGCCGACAGGTGAACACTGAAGCTTTCTTT.

V gene TRBV15 combines with J gene TRBJ1-3; D not certain. The CDR3 is made up of 14 amino acids. The V end was cut by 5 bases, the J end by 2 bases, with 10 bases between. CDR1 and CDR2 from the germline V gene are LNHNV and YYDKDF (reference sequence). CDR3 DNA: TGTGCCACCAGCCGCCGGGGAACTGGAAACACCATATATTTT. The encoded protein is CATSRRGTGNTIYF.

This chain links TRBV7-8 with TRBJ2-4; a weak D match, TRBD1 (6 bases). Germline V gene sequence: CDR1 SGHVS, CDR2 FQNEAQ. The ends were cut back, 1 base at V and 1 base at J, with 8 bases in the middle. The CDR3 runs 15 residues. CDR3 nucleotide sequence: TGTGCCAGCAGCTTAGGGCAGGGGGCCAAAAACATTCAGTACTTC. It yields the protein CASSLGQGAKNIQYF.

For the CDR3, the DNA is TGTGCCAGCAGCTTAGGGGGGGTGGTGTGGAGTCTCCGTGGCAATGAGCAGTTCTTC. It codes for CASSLGGVVWSLRGNEQFF. This chain connects TRBV7-2 to TRBJ2-1; the D gene is possibly TRBD2 (6 bases). The V end was cut by 1 base, the J end by 6 bases, with 25 bases between. Germline V CDR1 and CDR2: SGHTA, FQGNSA. CDR3 size: 19 residues. The full variable domain, rest sourced from reference TRBV7-2 and TRBJ2-1, is GAGVSQSPSNKVTEKGKDVELRCDPISGHTALYWYRQSLGQGLEFLIYFQGNSAPDKSGLPSDRFSAERTGGSVSTLTIQRTQQEDSAVYLCASSLGGVVWSLRGNEQFFGPGTRLTVL.

The chain is built from TRBV7-9 and TRBJ1-5; D is perhaps TRBD1 (6 bases). This CDR3 region has 15 residues. Germline CDR1 is SEHNR and CDR2 is FQNEAQ (reference sequence). Trimming cost V 5 bases and J 7 bases, with 18 bases left between them. The CDR3 region is CASSPTGTGDQPQHF. Written as DNA, the CDR3 is TGTGCCAGCAGCCCTACAGGGACGGGCGACCAGCCCCAGCATTTT.

The CDR3 protein is CASSQDGQRDNEKLFF. The CDR3 bases are TGCGCCAGCAGCCAAGATGGACAGAGGGATAATGAAAAACTGTTTTTT. The rearrangement uses TRBV4-1 and TRBJ1-4; possible D gene TRBD1, 6 bases. Trimming pared 0 bases from V and 4 bases from J, leaving 12 bases between. The germline V gene encodes CDR1 MGHRA and CDR2 YSYEKL. The CDR3 sequence is 16 residues long.

CDR3 region: CASIGGDYGYTF. DNA of the CDR3: TGTGCCAGCATCGGAGGGGACTATGGCTACACCTTC. V and J are TRBV7-2 and TRBJ1-2; TRBD1 is a possible D gene (5 bases). This CDR3 is built from 12 residues. V was trimmed by 7 bases and J by 3 bases, leaving 9 bases between them. CDR1 is SGHTA, CDR2 FQGNSA, per germline.

V usage is TRBV5-6 and J usage is TRBJ2-3, with 8 bases matching TRBD1. Germline V gene lookup returns CDR1 SGHDT and CDR2 YYEEEE. The CDR3 covers 16 residues. V lost 1 base to trimming and J lost 2 bases; unmatched junction nucleotides: 6. CDR3 sequence reads: CASSLQGQAHTDTQYF. The CDR3, as DNA: TGTGCCAGCAGCTTGCAGGGACAGGCGCACACAGATACGCAGTATTTT.

The chain carries TRBV5-3 and TRBJ2-7, with 10 positions matching TRBD2. TRBV5-3 is noted as an ORF with a role that remains uncertain. The CDR3 totals 17 residues. J was trimmed by 2 bases and V by 4 bases; bases with no gene match: 12. CDR3 amino acids: CARSNTPGLACPYEQYF. In DNA form, the CDR3 reads TGTGCCAGAAGCAACACCCCGGGACTAGCGTGCCCCTACGAGCAGTACTTC.

In this sample, this clone turned up a few times. J is TRBJ2-6 and V is TRBV7-2; weak D call: TRBD2 (6 bases). Germline CDR1 and CDR2: SGHTA and FQGNSA. CDR3 size: 14 residues. V lost 7 bases and J lost 2, with 9 bases in between. CDR3 sequence reads: CASMRDPGANVLTF. DNA for the CDR3: TGTGCCAGCATGCGGGATCCTGGGGCCAACGTCCTGACTTTC.

A single count supports this clone. This chain connects TRBV19 to TRBJ2-1; 7 nucleotides align to TRBD2. V lost 7 bases to trimming and J lost 14 bases; unmatched junction nucleotides: 17. The CDR3 has 14 amino acids. Germline values: CDR1 LNHDA, CDR2 SQIVND (reference sequence). CDR3 protein: CASTENRREPSKFF. In nucleotides, the CDR3 is TGTGCCAGTACTGAGAATAGGCGGGAGCCCTCGAAGTTCTTC.

This rearrangement joins TRBV7-2 to TRBJ2-3; no clear D gene. The CDR3 is 12 amino acids. Trimming removed 2 bases from V and 5 bases from J, with 5 bases in between. From germline, CDR1 is SGHTA and CDR2 FQGNSA. The CDR3 coding sequence is TGTGCCAGCAGCTTATCCGGAGATACGCAGTATTTT. Residues: CASSLSGDTQYF. Complete variable domain (other parts from reference TRBV7-2 and TRBJ2-3): GAGVSQSPSNKVTEKGKDVELRCDPISGHTALYWYRQSLGQGLEFLIYFQGNSAPDKSGLPSDRFSAERTGGSVSTLTIQRTQQEDSAVYLCASSLSGDTQYFGPGTRLTVL.

The chain combines TRBV18 with TRBJ2-5, with a tentative D call TRBD2 (6 bases). CDR1 and CDR2 (germline): KGHSH, LQKENI. Trimming removed 6 bases from V and 3 bases from J, with 17 bases in between. The CDR3 is made up of 15 amino acids. The CDR3 bases are TGTGCCAGCTCCTCGAGATTTGGAGGGAAAGAGACCCAGTACTTC. Translating gives CASSSRFGGKETQYF. The complete variable domain, with remaining parts taken from reference TRBV18 and TRBJ2-5, reads NAGVMQNPRHLVRRRGQEARLRCSPMKGHSHVYWYRQLPEEGLKFMVYLQKENIIDESGMPKERFSAEFPKEGPSILRIQQVVRGDSAAYFCASSSRFGGKETQYFGPGTRLLVL.

The chain recombines TRBV9 with TRBJ1-1; D is uncertain. Germline CDR1 SGDLS, CDR2 YYNGEE. Trimming took off 0 bases at V and 8 bases at J, with 11 bases between the two ends. The CDR3 has 13 residues. The DNA for the CDR3 is TGTGCCAGCAGCGTAGCTGGCTGGGCCGAAGCTTTCTTT. Residues: CASSVAGWAEAFF.

The V call is TRBV7-9, the J call TRBJ2-1; 11 bases map to TRBD1. The germline V gene encodes CDR1 SEHNR and CDR2 FQNEAQ (reference sequence). V gave up 4 bases and J gave up 6 bases; unmatched junction bases: 5. The CDR3 covers 15 residues. The CDR3 sequence is CASSSLGTGGNEQFF. The CDR3 coding sequence is TGTGCCAGCAGCTCCCTTGGGACAGGGGGCAATGAGCAGTTCTTC.

The V call is TRBV7-2, the J call TRBJ2-7; unclear D gene. In germline, CDR1 is SGHTA, CDR2 FQGNSA. The V end was cut by 5 bases, the J end by 3 bases, with 11 bases between. CDR3 length equals 13 residues. CDR3 protein: CASSPNPNYEQYF. The CDR3 nucleotides read TGTGCCAGCAGCCCTAACCCCAACTACGAGCAGTACTTC. The full variable domain, with the rest looked up from reference TRBV7-2 and TRBJ2-7, is GAGVSQSPSNKVTEKGKDVELRCDPISGHTALYWYRQSLGQGLEFLIYFQGNSAPDKSGLPSDRFSAERTGGSVSTLTIQRTQQEDSAVYLCASSPNPNYEQYFGPGTRLTVT.

J is TRBJ2-1 and V is TRBV4-1; 12 bases agree with TRBD2. V lost 4 bases to trimming and J lost 6 bases; unmatched junction nucleotides: 4. There are 15 residues in the CDR3. Germline V lookup: CDR1 MGHRA, CDR2 YSYEKL. CDR3 sequence: CASSRPGLAGNEQFF. The CDR3 region has the DNA TGCGCCAGCAGCCGCCCGGGACTAGCGGGCAATGAGCAGTTCTTC.

The table lists this clone with a count of one. J is TRBJ1-5 and V is TRBV12-5; no firm D call. Trimming took 7 bases from V and 7 from J, leaving 14 bases between them. CDR1 LGHNT and CDR2 FRNRAP come from the germline V gene. The CDR3 spans 13 residues. DNA of the CDR3: TGTGCTAGTGTCCGGGAAGGTTGGCAGCCCCAGCATTTT. It encodes CASVREGWQPQHF.

This clone appeared a single time. The chain joins TRBV20-1 to TRBJ2-1; weak D call: TRBD2 (6 bases). Trimming pared 3 bases from V and 4 bases from J, leaving 13 bases between. The CDR3 sequence is 14 residues long. Germline assignment: CDR1 DFQATT and CDR2 SNEGSKA (reference sequence). The CDR3 DNA follows: TGCAGTGCTAGTAAGGGTAGCGGTTACAATGAGCAGTTCTTC. It yields the protein CSASKGSGYNEQFF.

The chain employs TRBV5-1 and TRBJ2-3; D gene ambiguous. V gave up 0 bases and J gave up 1 base, with 12 bases separating them. The CDR3 is 16 residues long. Germline V gene sequence: CDR1 SGHRS, CDR2 YFSETQ. This CDR3 is CASSLDPYKRTDTQYF. CDR3 coding DNA: TGCGCCAGCAGCTTGGATCCGTATAAGCGCACAGATACGCAGTATTTT.

This rearrangement joins TRBV5-1 to TRBJ1-2; D ambiguous. The CDR3 has 14 residues. V lost 1 base, J lost 6 bases, and 13 bases lay in between. Germline CDR1 and CDR2: SGHRS and YFSETQ. The CDR3 loop reads CASSLRTAVHGYTF. The CDR3 nucleotides are TGCGCCAGCAGCTTGCGGACTGCGGTCCATGGCTACACCTTC.

The rearrangement uses TRBV5-1 and TRBJ2-1; possibly TRBD2 for D (5 bases). Germline-derived CDR1 and CDR2 are SGHRS and YFSETQ. The CDR3 totals 14 residues. Trimming took off 5 bases at V and 1 base at J, with 10 bases between the two ends. The CDR3 is CASRPSGSYNEQFF. The CDR3 region has the DNA TGCGCCAGCAGACCCTCGGGATCCTACAATGAGCAGTTCTTC.

This rearrangement joins TRBV5-1 to TRBJ1-3, with 9 bases aligning to TRBD1. Germline-derived CDR1 and CDR2 are SGHRS and YFSETQ. V was clipped by 2 bases and J by 1 base; unmatched bases: 10. The CDR3 is made up of 18 amino acids. In DNA, the CDR3 is TGCGCCAGCAGCTTTTCAGCTACGACAGGGGGATCTGGAAACACCATATATTTT. Translating it yields CASSFSATTGGSGNTIYF.

The chain employs TRBV5-6 and TRBJ1-4, with TRBD1 matching over 9 bases. The CDR3 covers 16 residues. From germline, CDR1 is SGHDT and CDR2 YYEEEE. V dropped 3 bases and J dropped 10; count of bases not matched to a gene: 13. As DNA, the CDR3 is TGTGCCAGCAGCTCTTTTGGGACAGGGCAAATAGCAAAACTGTTTTTT. This gives the protein CASSSFGTGQIAKLFF. The full variable domain, completed using reference TRBV5-6 and TRBJ1-4, is DAGVTQSPTHLIKTRGQQVTLRCSPKSGHDTVSWYQQALGQGPQFIFQYYEEEERQRGNFPDRFSGHQFPNYSSELNVNALLLGDSALYLCASSSFGTGQIAKLFFGSGTQLSVL.

The chain joins TRBV27 to TRBJ1-2; D possibly corresponds to TRBD1 (5 bases). The CDR3 loop spans 16 amino acids. Germline CDR1 MNHEY, CDR2 SMNVEV (reference sequence). V was pared by 3 bases and J by 0 bases, with 14 bases between. Here the CDR3 DNA reads TGTGCCAGCAGTTTGGGGCAGACATTAACTAACTATGGCTACACCTTC. Protein product: CASSLGQTLTNYGYTF.

CDR3 nucleotide sequence: TGCGCCAGTACCTTCTCCCCGGGACAGGGGGTTGGCGAGCAGTACTTC. Its translation is CASTFSPGQGVGEQYF. The chain joins TRBV5-1 to TRBJ2-7; 11 nucleotides align to TRBD1. Per germline, CDR1 SGHRS and CDR2 YFSETQ. The V and J ends lost 8 bases and 6 bases, in that order; junction bases with no gene match: 16. This CDR3 is built from 16 residues.